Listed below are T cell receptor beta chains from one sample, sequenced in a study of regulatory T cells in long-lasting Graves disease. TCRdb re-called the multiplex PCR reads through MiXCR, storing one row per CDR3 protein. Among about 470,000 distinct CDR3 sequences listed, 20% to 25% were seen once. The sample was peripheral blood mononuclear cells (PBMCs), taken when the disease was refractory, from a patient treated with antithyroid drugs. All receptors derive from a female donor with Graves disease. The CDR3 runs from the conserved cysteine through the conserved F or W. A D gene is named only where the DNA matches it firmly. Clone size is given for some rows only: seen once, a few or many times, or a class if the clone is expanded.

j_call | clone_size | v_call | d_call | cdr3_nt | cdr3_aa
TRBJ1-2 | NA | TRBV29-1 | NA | TGCAGCGTGGCCCCCCGGCAGGCAGCCTATGGCTACACCTTC | CSVAPRQAAYGYTF
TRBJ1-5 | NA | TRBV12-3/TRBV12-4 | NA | TGTGCCAGCAGTTTAGCGATAGGAGAACAGCCCCAGCATTTT | CASSLAIGEQPQHF
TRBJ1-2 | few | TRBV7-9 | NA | TGTGCCAGCAGCTCTATCCTCGACACTAACTATGGCTACACCTTC | CASSSILDTNYGYTF
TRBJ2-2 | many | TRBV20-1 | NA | TGCAGTGCTAGAACCGCCGGGACCCGCGACACCGGGGAGCTGTTTTTT | CSARTAGTRDTGELFF
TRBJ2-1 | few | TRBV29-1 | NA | TGCAGCGTTGAATGGTTCGGGCAGGGGTACGGCAATGAGCAGTTCTTC | CSVEWFGQGYGNEQFF
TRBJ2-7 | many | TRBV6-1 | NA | TGTGCCAGCAGTCCCGTGGGTGGGCGGCAGTACTTC | CASSPVGGRQYF
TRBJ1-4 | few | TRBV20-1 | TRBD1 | TGCAGTGCTCGGGACAGGGGCCATGAAAAACTGTTTTTT | CSARDRGHEKLFF
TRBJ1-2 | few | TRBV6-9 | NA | TGTGCCAGCAGTTACGATGGCGCCTCTGGTGGCTACACCTTC | CASSYDGASGGYTF
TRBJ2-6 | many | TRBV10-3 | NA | TGTGCCATCAGTGGGGCACTGCTCTCTGGGGCCAACGTCCTGACTTTC | CAISGALLSGANVLTF
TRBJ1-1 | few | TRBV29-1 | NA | TGCAGCGTTACAGTACGAGGAGAGACCACTGAAGCTTTCTTT | CSVTVRGETTEAFF
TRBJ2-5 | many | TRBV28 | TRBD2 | TGTGCCAGCAGTTTCGGGGGGATTCAGACCCAGTACTTC | CASSFGGIQTQYF
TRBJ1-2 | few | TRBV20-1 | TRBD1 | TGCAGTGCTAGTAACAGGGGCTATGGCTACACCTTC | CSASNRGYGYTF
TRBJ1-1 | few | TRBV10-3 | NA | TGTGCCATCAGGGAGGATCGAGGGGAGAACACTGAAGCTTTCTTT | CAIREDRGENTEAFF
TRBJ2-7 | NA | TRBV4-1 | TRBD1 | TGCGCCAGCAGCGGGACAGCAGCCTACGAGCAGTACTTC | CASSGTAAYEQYF
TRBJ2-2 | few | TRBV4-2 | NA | TGTGCCAGCAGCCAAGAGGGTCAGGAGGTCGGGGAGCTGTTTTTT | CASSQEGQEVGELFF
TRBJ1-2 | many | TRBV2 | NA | TGTGCCAGCACCAGCTATGGCTACACCTTC | CASTSYGYTF
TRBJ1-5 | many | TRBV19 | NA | TGTGCCAGTAGTATAGATGGGACAAACAACAATCAGCCCCAGCATTTT | CASSIDGTNNNQPQHF
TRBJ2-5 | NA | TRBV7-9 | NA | TGTGCCAGCAGCGCCCCGGCAGGGACTCAAGAGACCCAGTACTTC | CASSAPAGTQETQYF
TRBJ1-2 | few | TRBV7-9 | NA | TGTGCCAGCAGCTTTCTGGGTCCTAACTATGGCTACACCTTC | CASSFLGPNYGYTF
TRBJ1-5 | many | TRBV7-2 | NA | TGTGCCAGCAGCGGGATTGCAGGGAATCAGCCCCAGCATTTT | CASSGIAGNQPQHF
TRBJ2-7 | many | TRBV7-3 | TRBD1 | TGTGCCAGCAGCTTAACCGGGACAGGGGTTGACGAGCAGTACTTC | CASSLTGTGVDEQYF
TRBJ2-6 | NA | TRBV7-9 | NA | TGTGCCAGCAGCTTAGCGTTGGGAGGGGCCAACGTCCTGACTTTC | CASSLALGGANVLTF